This T cell receptor (beta chain) was identified during a study of OX40 agonist ivuxolimab in advanced cancers. Study-level information: Patients with hepatocellular carcinoma, melanoma, renal cell or head and neck cancer made up the dose-escalation patients. Males comprised roughly four fifths of the group, whose mean age was about 62 years (range about 20 to 90). Three partial responders included one hepatocellular carcinoma patient and two cutaneous melanoma patients.

The cohort excluded patients with autoimmune disease history or systemic immunosuppression. V lost 5 bases and J lost 0; bases outside the gene matches: 10. CDR1 and CDR2 from the germline V gene are PRHDT and FYEKMQ (reference sequence). The CDR3 is 16 residues long. Libraries were prepared by immunoSEQ multiplex PCR; TCRdb keeps only in-frame clonotypes and omits some of them. The sample shows about 46,000 clones, 75% to 90% of them seen only once. The chain combines TRBV13 with TRBJ2-7, with 7 nucleotides matching TRBD1. The clonotype comes from an adult with an advanced solid tumor such as melanoma, head and neck, liver or kidney cancer. Specimen: CD4+ or CD8+ T cells sorted from blood, collected in a trial of the OX40 agonist ivuxolimab. The chain's CDR3 is CASSHTPTGSSYEQYF. CDR3 sequence (DNA): TGTGCCAGCAGCCATACCCCGACAGGGAGCTCCTACGAGCAGTACTTC.